This T cell receptor beta chain was sequenced for a study of T cell repertoires in cytomegalovirus infection. Regarding this clonotype: Its specificity is not known.

MiXCR, run by TCRdb on the reads, gives a single entry per CDR3 protein. The sample contains 800,000 to 950,000 distinct CDR3 sequences, roughly 33% of which appear only once. Whole-study results and caveats: Public TCR beta family frequency separated CMV-and-HLA carriers, including in an independent cohort.

Trimming took 4 bases from V and 5 from J, leaving 12 bases between them. This CDR3 contains 14 residues. CDR1 and CDR2 from the germline V gene are SGHAT and FQDESV (reference sequence). This receptor was taken from a human donor in good health (CMV status not recorded). Some clones in this sample may be carry-over from other donors' samples. The genes are TRBV11-1 and TRBJ2-1; D is ambiguous. The source was cultured CD8+ T cells from PBMCs, collected from culture after CMV antigen stimulation. CDR3 DNA: TGTGCCAGCAGCTCCCGTGGAAACCACAATGAGCAGTTCTTC. Translating gives CASSSRGNHNEQFF.